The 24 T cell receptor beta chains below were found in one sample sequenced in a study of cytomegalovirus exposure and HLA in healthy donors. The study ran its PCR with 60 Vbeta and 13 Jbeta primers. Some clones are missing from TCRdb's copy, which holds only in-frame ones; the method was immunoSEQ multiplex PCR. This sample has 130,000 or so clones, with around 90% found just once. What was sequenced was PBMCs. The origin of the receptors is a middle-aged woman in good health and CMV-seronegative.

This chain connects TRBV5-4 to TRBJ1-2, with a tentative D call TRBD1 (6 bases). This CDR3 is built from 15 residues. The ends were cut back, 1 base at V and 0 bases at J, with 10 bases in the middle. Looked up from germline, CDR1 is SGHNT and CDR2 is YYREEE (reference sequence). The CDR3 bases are TGTGCCAGCAGCTTGAGGACAGTAGCTAACTATGGCTACACCTTC. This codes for CASSLRTVANYGYTF.

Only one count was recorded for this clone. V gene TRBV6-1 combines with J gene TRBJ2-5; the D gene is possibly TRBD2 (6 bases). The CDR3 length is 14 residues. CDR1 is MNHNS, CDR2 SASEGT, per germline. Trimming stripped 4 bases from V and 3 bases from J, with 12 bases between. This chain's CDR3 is CASSVSSGEETQYF. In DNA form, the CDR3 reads TGTGCCAGCAGTGTAAGTAGCGGTGAAGAGACCCAGTACTTC.

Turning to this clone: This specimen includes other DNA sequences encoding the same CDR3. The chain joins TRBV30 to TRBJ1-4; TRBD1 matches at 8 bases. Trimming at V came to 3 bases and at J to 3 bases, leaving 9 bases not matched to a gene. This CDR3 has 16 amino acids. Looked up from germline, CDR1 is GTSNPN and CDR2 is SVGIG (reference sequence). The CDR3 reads CAWSVGQGAANEKLFF. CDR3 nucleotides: TGTGCCTGGAGCGTGGGGCAGGGGGCAGCTAATGAAAAACTGTTTTTT.

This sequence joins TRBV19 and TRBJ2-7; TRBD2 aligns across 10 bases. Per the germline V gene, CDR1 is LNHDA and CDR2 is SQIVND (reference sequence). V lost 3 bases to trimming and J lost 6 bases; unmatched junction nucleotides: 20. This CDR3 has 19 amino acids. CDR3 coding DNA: TGTGCCAGTAGTATGAGCCGGGGTCCTAGCGGGAGTGAGGGCATCGAGCAGTACTTC. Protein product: CASSMSRGPSGSEGIEQYF.

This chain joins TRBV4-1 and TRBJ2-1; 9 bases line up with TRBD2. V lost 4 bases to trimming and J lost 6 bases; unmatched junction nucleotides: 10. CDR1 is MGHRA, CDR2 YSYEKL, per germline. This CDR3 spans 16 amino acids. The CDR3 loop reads CASSPTPGLASNEQFF. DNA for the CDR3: TGCGCCAGCAGCCCCACCCCGGGACTAGCTAGCAATGAGCAGTTCTTC.

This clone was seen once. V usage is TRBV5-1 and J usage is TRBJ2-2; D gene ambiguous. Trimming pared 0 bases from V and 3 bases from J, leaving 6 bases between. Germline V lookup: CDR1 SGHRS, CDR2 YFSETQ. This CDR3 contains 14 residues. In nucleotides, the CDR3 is TGCGCCAGCAGCTTGGTTCTCGACACCGGGGAGCTGTTTTTT. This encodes CASSLVLDTGELFF.

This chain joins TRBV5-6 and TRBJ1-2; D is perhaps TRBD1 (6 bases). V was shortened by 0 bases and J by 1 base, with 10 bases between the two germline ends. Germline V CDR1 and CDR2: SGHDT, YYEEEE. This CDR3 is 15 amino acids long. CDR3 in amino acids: CASSLVGTFNYGYTF. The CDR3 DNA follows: TGTGCCAGCAGCTTGGTTGGGACATTTAACTATGGCTACACCTTC.

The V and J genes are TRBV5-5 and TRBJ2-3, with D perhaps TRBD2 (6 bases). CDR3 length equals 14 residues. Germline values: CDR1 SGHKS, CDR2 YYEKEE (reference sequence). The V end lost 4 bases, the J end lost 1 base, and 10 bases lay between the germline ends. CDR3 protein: CASSPSSGTDTQYF. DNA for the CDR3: TGTGCCAGCAGCCCCTCTAGCGGCACAGATACGCAGTATTTT.

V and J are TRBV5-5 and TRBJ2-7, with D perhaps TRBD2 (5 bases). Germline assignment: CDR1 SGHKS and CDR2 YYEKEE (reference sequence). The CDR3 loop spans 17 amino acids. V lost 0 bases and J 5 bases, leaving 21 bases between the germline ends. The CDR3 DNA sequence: TGTGCCAGCAGCTTGGCCGTTTTGGGAAGCGGATTCAACGAGCAGTACTTC. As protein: CASSLAVLGSGFNEQYF.

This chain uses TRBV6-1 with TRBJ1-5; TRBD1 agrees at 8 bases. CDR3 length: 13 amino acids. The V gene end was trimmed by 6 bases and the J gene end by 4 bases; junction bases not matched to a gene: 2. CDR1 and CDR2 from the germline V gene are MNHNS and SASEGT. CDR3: CASRRTGNQPQHF. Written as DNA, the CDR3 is TGTGCCAGCAGGCGGACAGGGAATCAGCCCCAGCATTTT.

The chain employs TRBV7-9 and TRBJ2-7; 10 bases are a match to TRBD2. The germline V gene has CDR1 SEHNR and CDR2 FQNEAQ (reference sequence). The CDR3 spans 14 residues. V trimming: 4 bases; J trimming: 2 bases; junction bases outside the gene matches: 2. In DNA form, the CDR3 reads TGTGCCAGCAGCTACACTAGCGGGGCCTACGAGCAGTACTTC. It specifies CASSYTSGAYEQYF.

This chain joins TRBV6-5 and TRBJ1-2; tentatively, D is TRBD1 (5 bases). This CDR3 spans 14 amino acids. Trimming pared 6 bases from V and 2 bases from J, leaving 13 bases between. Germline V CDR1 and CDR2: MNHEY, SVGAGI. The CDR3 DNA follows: TGTGCCAGCAGGACCCACACAGGAAACTATGGCTACACCTTC. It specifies CASRTHTGNYGYTF.

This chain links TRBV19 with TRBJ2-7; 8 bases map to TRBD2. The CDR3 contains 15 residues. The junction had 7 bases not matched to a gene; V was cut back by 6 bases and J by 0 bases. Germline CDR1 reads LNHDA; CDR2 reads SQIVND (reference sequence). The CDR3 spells CASRPTSGRSYEQYF. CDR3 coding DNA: TGTGCCAGTAGACCAACTAGCGGTCGCTCCTACGAGCAGTACTTC.

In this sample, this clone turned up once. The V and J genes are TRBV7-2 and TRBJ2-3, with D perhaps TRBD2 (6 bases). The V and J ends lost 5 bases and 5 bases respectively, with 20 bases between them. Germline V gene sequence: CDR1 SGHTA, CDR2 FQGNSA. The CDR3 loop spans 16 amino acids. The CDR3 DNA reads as TGTGCCAGCAGCGGATCCGGGACTGGCTTAGGAGATACGCAGTATTTT. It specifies CASSGSGTGLGDTQYF.

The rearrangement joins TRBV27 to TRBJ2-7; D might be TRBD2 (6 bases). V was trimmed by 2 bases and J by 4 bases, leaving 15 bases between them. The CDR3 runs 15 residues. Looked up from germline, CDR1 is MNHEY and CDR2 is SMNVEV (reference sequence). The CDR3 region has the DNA TGTGCCAGCAGTTTAAACCCGGGGGAGGCTTACGAGCAGTACTTC. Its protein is CASSLNPGEAYEQYF.

The CDR3 DNA is TGTGCCAGCAGTGAATTTCTAGCGGGAATTACAGATACGCAGTATTTT. As protein: CASSEFLAGITDTQYF. The chain joins TRBV6-1 to TRBJ2-3; 9 bases map to TRBD2. The CDR3 consists of 16 residues. From germline, CDR1 is MNHNS and CDR2 SASEGT. The junction had 6 bases not matched to a gene; V was cut back by 2 bases and J by 3 bases.

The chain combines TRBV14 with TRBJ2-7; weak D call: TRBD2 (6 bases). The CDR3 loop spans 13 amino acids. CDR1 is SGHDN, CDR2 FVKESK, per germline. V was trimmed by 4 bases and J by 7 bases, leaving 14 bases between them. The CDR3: CASSLGLIQEQYF. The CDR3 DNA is TGTGCCAGCAGCCTAGGACTAATACAAGAGCAGTACTTC. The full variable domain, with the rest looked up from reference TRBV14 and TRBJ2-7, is EAGVTQFPSHSVIEKGQTVTLRCDPISGHDNLYWYRRVMGKEIKFLLHFVKESKQDESGMPNNRFLAERTGGTYSTLKVQPAELEDSGVYFCASSLGLIQEQYFGPGTRLTVT.

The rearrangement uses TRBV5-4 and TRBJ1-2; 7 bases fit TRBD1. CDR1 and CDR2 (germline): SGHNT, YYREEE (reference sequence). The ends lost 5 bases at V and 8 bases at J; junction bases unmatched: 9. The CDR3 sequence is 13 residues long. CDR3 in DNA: TGTGCCAGCAGAATGAAGGGGGCGGGAGGCTACACCTTC. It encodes CASRMKGAGGYTF.

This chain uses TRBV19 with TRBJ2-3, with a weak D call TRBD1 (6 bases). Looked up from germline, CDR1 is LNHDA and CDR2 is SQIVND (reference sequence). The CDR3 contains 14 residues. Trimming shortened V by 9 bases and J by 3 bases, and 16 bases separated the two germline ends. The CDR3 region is CASHNGGATDTQYF. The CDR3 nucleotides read TGTGCCAGCCATAATGGGGGCGCGACAGATACGCAGTATTTT.

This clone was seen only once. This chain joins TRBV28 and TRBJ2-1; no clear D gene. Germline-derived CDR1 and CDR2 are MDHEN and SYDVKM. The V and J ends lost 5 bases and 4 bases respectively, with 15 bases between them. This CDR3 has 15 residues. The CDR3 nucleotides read TGTGCCAGCAGTCAGGCCCGGTTACGGTACAATGAGCAGTTCTTC. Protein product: CASSQARLRYNEQFF.

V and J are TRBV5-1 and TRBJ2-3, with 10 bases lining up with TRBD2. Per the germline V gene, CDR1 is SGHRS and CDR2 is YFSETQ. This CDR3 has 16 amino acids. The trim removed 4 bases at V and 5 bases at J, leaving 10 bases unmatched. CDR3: CASSPGSSGRLDTQYF. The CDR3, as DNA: TGCGCCAGCAGCCCGGGCTCTAGCGGGAGACTAGATACGCAGTATTTT.

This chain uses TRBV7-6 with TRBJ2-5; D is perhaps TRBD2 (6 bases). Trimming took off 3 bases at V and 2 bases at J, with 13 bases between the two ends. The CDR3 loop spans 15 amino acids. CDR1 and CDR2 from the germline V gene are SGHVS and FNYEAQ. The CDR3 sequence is CASSLTRDPQETQYF. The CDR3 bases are TGTGCCAGCAGCTTGACGCGGGACCCACAAGAGACCCAGTACTTC.

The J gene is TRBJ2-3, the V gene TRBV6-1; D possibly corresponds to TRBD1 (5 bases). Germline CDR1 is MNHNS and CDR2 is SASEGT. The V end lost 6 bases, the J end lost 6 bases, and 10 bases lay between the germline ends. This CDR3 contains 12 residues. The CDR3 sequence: CASSVRADTQYF. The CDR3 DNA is TGTGCCAGCAGCGTCAGGGCCGATACGCAGTATTTT.

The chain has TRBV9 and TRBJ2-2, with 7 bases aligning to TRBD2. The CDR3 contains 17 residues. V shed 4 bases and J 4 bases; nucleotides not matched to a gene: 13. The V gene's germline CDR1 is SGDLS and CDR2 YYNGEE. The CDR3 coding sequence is TGTGCCAGCAGCCCAATCGGACTAGGGGTTGGCACCGGGGAGCTGTTTTTT. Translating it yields CASSPIGLGVGTGELFF.